This T cell receptor beta chain was sequenced in a study of OX40 agonist ivuxolimab in advanced cancers. Findings and caveats of the study: Clonal expansion by week 6 occurred in CD4+ and CD8+ blood T cells (at 0.1 to 3.0 mg/kg). CD8+ T cells were the subset that, on average, had more expanded clones than CD4+.

About this clone: Its antigen is as yet unknown.

Germline loops: CDR1 SGHAT, CDR2 FQNNGV. V lost 3 bases and J lost 2, with 5 bases in between. The CDR3 length is 13 residues. TCRdb keeps only in-frame clones here, not all; method: immunoSEQ multiplex PCR. The sample comprises tens of thousands of clones, around four fifths of which are singletons, and under 45% rests with the top ten. V is TRBV11-2 and J is TRBJ2-1; D uncertain. This TCR was recovered from an adult with an advanced solid tumor such as melanoma, head and neck, liver or kidney cancer. The specimen comprised CD4+ or CD8+ T cells sorted from blood, sampled in a trial of the OX40 agonist ivuxolimab. For the CDR3, the DNA is TGTGCCAGCAGCTTCGGCCCCTACAATGAGCAGTTCTTC. It specifies CASSFGPYNEQFF.